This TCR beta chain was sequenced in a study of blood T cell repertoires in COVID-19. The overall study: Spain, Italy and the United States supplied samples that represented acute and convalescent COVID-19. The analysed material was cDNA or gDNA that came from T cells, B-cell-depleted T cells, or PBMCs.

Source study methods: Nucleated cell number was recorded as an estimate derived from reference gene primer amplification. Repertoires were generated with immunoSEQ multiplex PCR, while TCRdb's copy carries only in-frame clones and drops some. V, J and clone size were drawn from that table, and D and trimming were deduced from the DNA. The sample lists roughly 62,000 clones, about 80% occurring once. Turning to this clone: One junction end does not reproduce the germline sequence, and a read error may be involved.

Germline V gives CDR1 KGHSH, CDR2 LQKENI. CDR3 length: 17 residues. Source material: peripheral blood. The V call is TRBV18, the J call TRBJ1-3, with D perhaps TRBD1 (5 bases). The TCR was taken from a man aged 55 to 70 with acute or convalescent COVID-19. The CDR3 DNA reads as TGTGCCAGTTCACCAAGTCCAGGGCACTCCTCTGGAAACACCATATATTTT. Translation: CASSPSPGHSSGNTIYF.